In its sample, the clone carrying this TCR beta chain was seen once. Its antigen is currently unknown. How the authors handled the data: ImmunoSEQ junction-only sequences lacked quality scores, so their filtering differed. TCRdb's table, derived via immunoSEQ multiplex PCR, lists solely in-frame clones and lacks some. For V, J and clone size, that table is used; D and trimming come from the DNA. The sample shows roughly 1.5 million clones, approximately 98% of them seen only once. The donors were all Caucasian adults (living in Nashville, Tennessee). This specimen comes from a study of shared clonotypes between healthy human individuals. Study-wide findings and caveats: Some clonotypes were shared by all four sorted-subset donors, while others were not shared. The non-shared ones had lower generation probabilities than the shared ones. Naive CD4 clonotype sharing across a handful of donors was around 5%.

This CDR3 is built from 13 residues. In germline, CDR1 is MDHEN, CDR2 SYDVKM. V was pared by 2 bases and J by 5 bases, with 9 bases between. This clonotype was sampled from a young man in good health. The chain employs TRBV28 and TRBJ1-2; D is unresolved. The sample comprised naive CD4+ T cells sorted from blood. Subset defined: CD45RA+ positively selected. In nucleotides, the CDR3 is TGTGCCAGCAGTTTACCTGCCGGGTATGGCTACACCTTC. Translated, it gives CASSLPAGYGYTF.